This is a list of T cell receptor beta chains from one sample in a study of breast tumors, draining lymph nodes, adjacent tissues. TCRdb reanalysed the multiplex PCR reads using MiXCR and keeps one entry per CDR3 protein. The repertoire includes fewer than 250,000 distinct CDR3 sequences, about a third of them detected once, and over 1.1% sits in the top ten. The sample comprised axillary lymph node tissue. The receptors derive from a female donor with breast cancer. Some clones in this sample may be carry-over from other donors' samples. Both conserved end residues are part of each CDR3. The order of the fields is V gene, J gene, D gene, clone size, CDR3 DNA, CDR3 protein. A D gene is named only where the DNA matches it firmly. Only part of the rows carry a size: once, few, many, or a class if the clone is expanded.

TRBV20-1	TRBJ2-7	-	many	TGCAGTGCCCCTGGATTGTGGCGGGGAAGCTACGAGCAGTACTTC	CSAPGLWRGSYEQYF
TRBV12-3/TRBV12-4	TRBJ2-1	TRBD2	-	TGTGCCAGCAGTTTCGCCGGGAGGGGCTACAATGAGCAGTTCTTC	CASSFAGRGYNEQFF
TRBV20-1	TRBJ2-1	TRBD2	many	TGCAGTGCTAGAGATCCCGGCGGGAGGGCGCCGGAAGAGCAGTTCTTC	CSARDPGGRAPEEQFF
TRBV29-1	TRBJ2-3	TRBD1	many	TGCAGCGTTGAATGGACAGGGGTTAATACGCAGTATTTT	CSVEWTGVNTQYF
TRBV2	TRBJ2-5	TRBD2	many	TGTGCCAGCAGCCCGGGACTAGCGGGAAAGGAGACCCAGTACTTC	CASSPGLAGKETQYF
TRBV11-2	TRBJ2-7	TRBD2	-	TGTGCCAGCAGCATTCGGACTAGCGGGAGAGAGTACGAGCAGTACTTC	CASSIRTSGREYEQYF
TRBV29-1	TRBJ2-1	-	-	TGCAGCGTCACAGGGGGGGATGAGCAGTTCTTC	CSVTGGDEQFF
TRBV9	TRBJ2-1	TRBD1	many	TGTGCCAGCAGCTCAGGACAGGGCCTCTACAATGAGCAGTTCTTC	CASSSGQGLYNEQFF
TRBV20-1	TRBJ1-2	TRBD1	-	TGCAGTGCTCCACGGACAGGGCAATATGGCTACACCTTC	CSAPRTGQYGYTF
TRBV7-9	TRBJ2-5	TRBD2	-	TGTGCCAGCAGCTCGTGGCTAGCGGGAGAGACCCAGTACTTC	CASSSWLAGETQYF
TRBV20-1	TRBJ2-7	TRBD2	-	TGCAGTGCTACAGGACTAGCGGGAGGTGCCTACGAGCAGTACTTC	CSATGLAGGAYEQYF
TRBV19	TRBJ1-4	-	-	TGTGCCAGTACCTCCTGGACTAGCGGCGTTGAAAAACTGTTTTTT	CASTSWTSGVEKLFF
TRBV4-1	TRBJ2-1	TRBD1	-	TGCGCCACCAGGGGTACAGGGGACAATGAGCAGTTCTTC	CATRGTGDNEQFF
TRBV6-1	TRBJ1-5	-	many	TGTGCCAGCGCGAACCCGGGACCCCAGCATTTT	CASANPGPQHF
TRBV12-3/TRBV12-4	TRBJ2-1	-	many	TGTGCCAGCAGCCTGACTGGACACCGTCGGGACAATGAGCAGTTCTTC	CASSLTGHRRDNEQFF
TRBV7-2	TRBJ2-1	-	many	TGTGCCAGCAGCTTAGCGTGGGCGGGGGCCCCTGCTTGGGAGCAGTTCTTC	CASSLAWAGAPAWEQFF
TRBV19	TRBJ1-5	-	-	TGTGCCAGTAGTGGGGGGACTGGGAGCGTGGGTGGGGTAGGGACTCAGCCCCAGCATTTT	CASSGGTGSVGGVGTQPQHF
TRBV27	TRBJ2-4	-	-	TGTGCCAGCAGTGATTTGGCAGGAAGGGACATTCAGTACTTC	CASSDLAGRDIQYF
TRBV6-5	TRBJ1-2	-	many	TGTGCCAGCATGAAATCCGGGACAATAGGTGGCTACACCTTC	CASMKSGTIGGYTF
TRBV5-6	TRBJ2-1	TRBD2	many	TGTGCCAGCAGCCGCGGGACTAGCGATGAGCAGTTCTTC	CASSRGTSDEQFF
TRBV20-1	TRBJ2-3	TRBD2	many	TGCAGTGCTAGTGAGTGGCGTAGCGGGAGGGTCTCAGATACGCAGTATTTT	CSASEWRSGRVSDTQYF
TRBV19	TRBJ2-5	TRBD1	-	TGTGCCAGTAGGCCCGAGACTACCGGGACAGGGAATAGCCAGCCCCAGTACTTC	CASRPETTGTGNSQPQYF
TRBV15	TRBJ2-2	TRBD2	-	TGTGCCACCAGCCTCAACCCGGGACTAGAGGGAACCGGGGAGCTGTTTTTT	CATSLNPGLEGTGELFF
TRBV12-3/TRBV12-4	TRBJ1-6	-	once	TGTGCCAGCAGTTTAGGCGCTAACAATCCACCCCTCCACTTT	CASSLGANNPPLHF
TRBV11-2	TRBJ1-1	-	-	TGTGCCAGCAGCTTCCTCCCAGGCGGTGAAGCTTTCTTT	CASSFLPGGEAFF
TRBV5-1	TRBJ1-1	-	few	TGCGCCAGCAGCGCCCTGGTCGGTGAAGCTTTCTTT	CASSALVGEAFF
TRBV6-5	TRBJ2-6	-	many	TGTGCCAGCAAACCCTGGGACGGCTTCTCTGGGGCCAACGTCCTGACTTTC	CASKPWDGFSGANVLTF
TRBV6-2/TRBV6-3	TRBJ2-7	-	-	TGTGCCAGCAGTCACGTACTCGTGGGCTCCTACGAGCAGTACTTC	CASSHVLVGSYEQYF
TRBV18	TRBJ2-7	-	many	TGTGCCAGCTCAGCAGGGGTCCACGAGCAGTACTTC	CASSAGVHEQYF
TRBV10-3	TRBJ2-1	TRBD1	-	TGTGCCATCAGAAAAGGACAGGAAAGGGGTGAGCAGTTCTTC	CAIRKGQERGEQFF
TRBV6-6	TRBJ1-3	-	-	TGTGCCACCCCGGGACCAGGAGACACCATATATTTT	CATPGPGDTIYF
TRBV12-3/TRBV12-4	TRBJ1-2	-	-	TGTGCCAGCAGTCCGGTGGCGGGAGGATACACCTTC	CASSPVAGGYTF
TRBV9	TRBJ2-2	-	-	TGTGCCAGCAGCGTAGATGCGGGGAACACCGGGGAGCTGTTTTTT	CASSVDAGNTGELFF
TRBV6-2/TRBV6-3	TRBJ2-7	TRBD2	-	TGTGCCAGCAGTCCGGTAGGACTAGCGGCCTCCTACGAGCAGTACTTC	CASSPVGLAASYEQYF
TRBV6-2/TRBV6-3	TRBJ1-3	-	many	TGTGCCAGCAGGGCGAAGCACGGGACCTCTGGAGACACCATATATTTT	CASRAKHGTSGDTIYF
TRBV19	TRBJ2-1	TRBD2	many	TGTGCCAGTAGTACCCCGGGACTAGCAGCAAATGAGCAGTTCTTC	CASSTPGLAANEQFF
TRBV12-3/TRBV12-4	TRBJ1-6	TRBD1	many	TGTGCCAGCAGTTTTGGGGGACAGGGAAATTCACCCCTCCACTTT	CASSFGGQGNSPLHF
TRBV9	TRBJ1-4	-	many	TGTGCCAGCAGCCCCGTTCGAGGGGCTAATGAAAAACTGTTTTTT	CASSPVRGANEKLFF
TRBV19	TRBJ2-4	TRBD1	-	TGTGCCAGTAGTTACGGGACAGGGAGGAGAAACATTCAGTACTTC	CASSYGTGRRNIQYF
TRBV7-2	TRBJ2-1	TRBD2	-	TGTGCCAACAGCTACTGGGGGGGCTACAATGAGCAGTTCTTC	CANSYWGGYNEQFF
TRBV11-2	TRBJ1-1	-	-	TGTGCCAGCAGCTTAATGCGAGGGGAAGCTTTCTTT	CASSLMRGEAFF
TRBV7-9	TRBJ1-6	-	-	TGTGCCAGCAGCCCCAGGGGACCCCTTCACTTT	CASSPRGPLHF
TRBV5-4	TRBJ2-2	-	-	TGTGCCAGCAGCCGGGGTCAGGCGAGGGCCGGGGAGCTGTTTTTT	CASSRGQARAGELFF
TRBV13	TRBJ2-6	-	-	TGTGCCAGCAGCCTTATTGGGGGAGGAACCGGGCTGTGCTCTGGGGCCAACGTCCTGACTTTC	CASSLIGGGTGLCSGANVLTF
TRBV7-2	TRBJ2-2	-	-	TGTGCCAGCAGAACCGGGGAGCTGTTTTTT	CASRTGELFF
TRBV2	TRBJ1-5	-	many	TGTGCCAGTCGTGATGGGGTGTTAGGTCAGCCCCAGCATTTT	CASRDGVLGQPQHF
TRBV29-1	TRBJ1-4	TRBD1	-	TGCAGCTCGGGACAGGGCCGCGAAAAACTGTTTTTT	CSSGQGREKLFF
TRBV4-1	TRBJ2-1	-	many	TGCGCCAGCAGGAAGGGGCCGGGACTCAAGAATGAGCAGTTCTTC	CASRKGPGLKNEQFF
TRBV20-1	TRBJ1-1	-	-	TGCAGTGGTAAGGGGGGTACTGAAGCTTTCTTT	CSGKGGTEAFF
TRBV5-1	TRBJ2-3	-	many	TGCGCCAGCAGCCTCCTGAATACGCAGTATTTT	CASSLLNTQYF
TRBV30	TRBJ1-5	TRBD1	many	TGTGCCTGGAGTACGGGACAGGTCAATCAGCCCCAGCATTTT	CAWSTGQVNQPQHF
TRBV4-1	TRBJ2-3	-	-	TGCGCCAGCAGCCCCCCTACGGCGACAGATACGCAGTATTTT	CASSPPTATDTQYF
TRBV20-1	TRBJ2-1	TRBD2	-	TGCAGTGCTAGAGGCCCTTCTAGCGGGAGGGCCAGAGAGCAGTTCTTC	CSARGPSSGRAREQFF
TRBV25-1	TRBJ2-6	TRBD1	many	TGTGCCAGCGCCCCGGGACAGGGGTGGCCTGGGGCCAACGTCCTGACTTTC	CASAPGQGWPGANVLTF
TRBV6-5	TRBJ1-2	-	many	TGTGCCAGCAGTTACGGGAGGAGCTATGGCTACACCTTC	CASSYGRSYGYTF